The clone carrying this T cell receptor (beta chain) was observed a handful of times. What it recognizes is unknown. Regions amplified from RNA transcripts were the TCR beta CDR3 regions. Using the HTBI primer set, a first-round RT-PCR was run on the TCR CDR3. TCRdb re-derived calls from the multiplex PCR reads in MiXCR, one entry per CDR3 protein. The table has some 600,000 distinct CDR3 sequences, approximately 15% seen once. The entry originates in a study of T cells in Graves' hyperthyroidism and ophthalmopathy. Study results and limitations: Prediction of ophthalmopathy progression came a median around 6.5 months pre-onset.

Researchers barred patients who had uncontrolled infection, other autoimmune disease, pregnancy or lactation. Germline V gene data show CDR1 as SGHNT and CDR2 as YYREEE (reference sequence). The CDR3 consists of 16 residues. Trimming removed 10 bases from V and 2 bases from J, with 24 bases in between. This chain connects TRBV5-4 to TRBJ1-1; D ambiguous. Sequencing used blood. This receptor was obtained from a woman in her twenties or thirties with Graves' hyperthyroidism that later progressed to Graves' ophthalmopathy. The CDR3 here is CAGATDTPEANTEAFF. The CDR3 DNA reads TGTGCCGGAGCAACAGACACCCCTGAGGCAAACACTGAAGCTTTCTTT.